This TCR beta chain stems from a study of CD8+CD57+ T cells in acquired aplastic anemia. The use of genomic DNA as template underpinned the TCR beta VDJ and CDR3 profiling. MiXCR was run by TCRdb on the reads, yielding one entry per CDR3 protein. The sample carries roughly 220,000 distinct CDR3 sequences, less than 75% recorded once. Before being chosen for sequencing, patients had shown CD8+CD57+ cell expansion by flow cytometry. Severe acquired aplastic anemia was diagnosed in all patients. Untreated patients provided the blood samples, with no therapy given before sampling. The origin of this receptor is a human donor with aplastic anemia. Sequenced sample: sorted CD4+, CD8+, or CD8+CD57+ T cells (not recorded which) from PBMCs.

CDR3 nucleotide sequence: TGCAGTGCTAGACTAGCGGGGTTATACGAGCAGTACTTC. It specifies CSARLAGLYEQYF. The chain couples TRBV20-1 to TRBJ2-7, with 9 positions matching TRBD2. This CDR3 is 13 amino acids long. Germline values: CDR1 DFQATT, CDR2 SNEGSKA (reference sequence). The J segment lost 4 bases and the V segment lost 2 bases, leaving 3 bases of the junction unmatched.